A selection of T cell receptor beta chains follows, all from one sample in a study of blood T cell repertoires in COVID-19. Method: immunoSEQ multiplex PCR; TCRdb's copy keeps in-frame clones and lacks some. The sample records roughly 150,000 clones, about four fifths being singletons. Source material: peripheral blood. These receptors were taken from a man between 65 and 79 years old who had recovered from COVID-19. The CDR3 runs from the conserved cysteine through the conserved F or W. The D gene is left open where the match is weak. Clone size is stated in some rows and not others, as once, few, many or a class when expanded.

size,D,V,J,DNA,CDR3
few,TRBD1,TRBV2,TRBJ1-1,TGTGCCAGCAGTGGGCCGGGACAGGGGATGAACACTGAAGCTTTCTTT,CASSGPGQGMNTEAFF
once,TRBD1,TRBV2,TRBJ1-1,TGTGCCAGCAGTTCAGGAAGGACAGGGGTCACTGAAGCTTTCTTT,CASSSGRTGVTEAFF
few,TRBD1,TRBV28,TRBJ2-7,TGTGCCAGCAGTAGGGGACAGGCTGGGCGCGAGCAGTACTTC,CASSRGQAGREQYF
NA,TRBD1,TRBV6-1,TRBJ2-1,TGTGCCAGCAGTGAGAGTAGACAGGGGCGCAATGAGCAGTTCTTC,CASSESRQGRNEQFF
few,NA,TRBV6-5,TRBJ1-1,TGTGCCAGCAGTTCCCGTGTACTGGGGGCGAGCACTGAAGCTTTCTTT,CASSSRVLGASTEAFF
NA,NA,TRBV24-1,TRBJ2-2,TGTGCCACCCGCACGAGGTCTGGCGGGGAGCTGTTTTTT,CATRTRSGGELFF
NA,TRBD1,TRBV24-1,TRBJ2-2,TGTGCCACCAGTGATAACAGGGGCACCGGGGAGCTGTTTTTT,CATSDNRGTGELFF
NA,TRBD1,TRBV30,TRBJ2-7,TGTGCCTGGAGTCAGACCGGGACAGGGCCTTTGGAGCAGTACTTC,CAWSQTGTGPLEQYF
NA,TRBD1,TRBV3-1/TRBV3-2,TRBJ2-7,TGTGCCAGCAGCCCAAGGACAGGGCCCCCCAGCGAGCAGTACTTC,CASSPRTGPPSEQYF
NA,NA,TRBV30,TRBJ2-1,TGTGCCTGCTTAGGAACCAGAGGGTTCCACAATGAGCAGTTCTTC,CACLGTRGFHNEQFF
NA,NA,TRBV6-5,TRBJ1-5,TGTGCCAGCAGTCCCGGGACACAGAATCAGCCCCAGCATTTT,CASSPGTQNQPQHF
NA,TRBD2,TRBV5-1,TRBJ2-3,TGCGCCAGCAGCGCCCAGGGACTAGGATCCCAGGATACGCAGTATTTT,CASSAQGLGSQDTQYF
NA,TRBD1,TRBV4-3,TRBJ2-7,TGCGCCAGCAGCCATTCCTCGGGGGGACAGGGGGCGGGAGAGCAGTACTTC,CASSHSSGGQGAGEQYF
NA,TRBD2,TRBV5-6,TRBJ2-3,TGTGCCAGCAGCCTCACTAGCGCGTCAGATACGCAGTATTTT,CASSLTSASDTQYF
NA,TRBD2,TRBV9,TRBJ2-5,TGTGCCAGCACGCGGCGGGGGGAGGAGACCCAGTACTTC,CASTRRGEETQYF
NA,TRBD2,TRBV18,TRBJ2-1,TGTGCCAGCTCATCTGGACTAGCGGGAGGAAACAATGAGCAGTTCTTC,CASSSGLAGGNNEQFF
NA,NA,TRBV5-1,TRBJ2-1,TGCGCCAGCAGCTTGGACGCAGGCAGCTCCTACAATGAGCAGTTCTTC,CASSLDAGSSYNEQFF
NA,TRBD2,TRBV5-5,TRBJ2-1,TGTGCCAGCAGCCAGATCTTGATAGCGGGAGTCTATGAGCAGTTCTTC,CASSQILIAGVYEQFF
many,TRBD2,TRBV28,TRBJ2-7,TGTGCCAGCAGTTTTCCCTCCTCGACTAGCGGAGACTCCTACGAGCAGTACTTC,CASSFPSSTSGDSYEQYF
NA,NA,TRBV7-2,TRBJ1-1,TGTGCCAGCAGCCCGAGCGGGACAAACAACGCTGAAGCTTTCTTT,CASSPSGTNNAEAFF
NA,NA,TRBV12-3/TRBV12-4,TRBJ2-7,TGTGCCAGCAGTTTGACAATTTACGAGCAGTACTTC,CASSLTIYEQYF
NA,TRBD1,TRBV28,TRBJ2-4,TGTGCCAGCAGTTCAGGGGGCCGGGGGAACATTCAGTACTTC,CASSSGGRGNIQYF
NA,TRBD2,TRBV18,TRBJ2-2,TGTGCCAGCTCACATCGGGAGGGCCGTGACGGGGAGCTGTTTTTT,CASSHREGRDGELFF
NA,NA,TRBV5-4,TRBJ2-1,TGTGCCAGCAGCTTGAGGGACTTCGCCAATGAGCAGTTCTTC,CASSLRDFANEQFF
NA,NA,TRBV5-6,TRBJ2-1,TGTGCCAGCAGCTTTGGGCGGGCGCTTTATGAGCAGTTCTTC,CASSFGRALYEQFF
few,TRBD2,TRBV11-2,TRBJ2-1,TGTGCCAGCAGCTTAGATCTGCGACTAGCGGGAGGGTATGAGCAGTTCTTC,CASSLDLRLAGGYEQFF
NA,TRBD1,TRBV28,TRBJ1-2,TGTGCCAGCAGCGGACAGGGGGCCGGCTACACCTTC,CASSGQGAGYTF
once,TRBD2,TRBV9,TRBJ2-1,TGTGCCAGCGACCTCGGGACTAGCGCAAGCTCCTACAATGAGCAGTTCTTC,CASDLGTSASSYNEQFF
NA,TRBD2,TRBV23-1,TRBJ2-7,TGCGCCAGCAGCTCCGGGGGGGCGGCGATCTCCTACGAGCAGTACTTC,CASSSGGAAISYEQYF
few,TRBD1,TRBV11-2,TRBJ1-6,TGTGCCAGCAGCTCGGACAGGGCGAGCTCCTATAATTCACCCCTCCACTTT,CASSSDRASSYNSPLHF
NA,TRBD2,TRBV28,TRBJ2-7,TGTGCCAGCAGTCTAACCCATAGCGGGAGAAACGAGCAGTACTTC,CASSLTHSGRNEQYF
NA,NA,TRBV2,TRBJ1-1,TGTGCCAGCAGTCTACAGGGAAACACTGAAGCTTTCTTT,CASSLQGNTEAFF
NA,NA,TRBV7-6,TRBJ2-2,TGTGCCAGCAGCTTACGAAAACCGGGAACCGGGGAGCTGTTTTTT,CASSLRKPGTGELFF
few,NA,TRBV7-9,TRBJ1-1,TGTGCCAGCAGCTTAGAGTTCGGTCCGAACACTGAAGCTTTCTTT,CASSLEFGPNTEAFF
NA,NA,TRBV18,TRBJ2-5,TGTGCCAGCTCACGAGTCGTAGACTTTCAAGAGACCCAGTACTTC,CASSRVVDFQETQYF
once,NA,TRBV6-6,TRBJ2-3,TGTGCCAGCTTAAAGAGCGGGCCAAGCACAGATACGCAGTATTTT,CASLKSGPSTDTQYF
NA,TRBD2,TRBV5-4,TRBJ2-7,TGTGCCAGCAGCCTGGACCCCGGGACTAGCACCTACGAGCAGTACTTC,CASSLDPGTSTYEQYF
once,TRBD2,TRBV19,TRBJ2-7,TGTGCCAGTAGTAAGGCGGGAGTCTCCTACGAGCAGTACTTC,CASSKAGVSYEQYF
once,NA,TRBV9,TRBJ2-2,TGTGCCAGCAGCGTAGACTGGAGATCCGGGGAGCTGTTTTTT,CASSVDWRSGELFF
NA,TRBD1,TRBV2,TRBJ2-7,TGTGCCAGCGCGACAGGGTTCGAGCAGTACTTC,CASATGFEQYF
NA,TRBD2,TRBV27,TRBJ2-7,TGTGCCAGCAGTTTATTTTTCGGGAGGGAGGCCTACGAGCAGTACTTC,CASSLFFGREAYEQYF
few,NA,TRBV29-1,TRBJ1-5,TGCAGCGTTGAAAGGGACTGGTTCAATCAGCCCCAGCATTTT,CSVERDWFNQPQHF
NA,TRBD1,TRBV7-9,TRBJ2-1,TGTGCCAGCAGCCGAACTCGGACAGGGAACTACAATGAGCAGTTCTTC,CASSRTRTGNYNEQFF
NA,TRBD2,TRBV19,TRBJ2-7,TGTGCCAGTAGTAAGACTGGGACTAGCGGGAACTACGAGCAGTACTTC,CASSKTGTSGNYEQYF
few,NA,TRBV25-1,TRBJ1-6,TGTGCCAGCAGTGGCCAGGGACACCCGGATGCTTCACCCCTCCACTTT,CASSGQGHPDASPLHF
NA,NA,TRBV6-5,TRBJ1-1,TGTGCCAGTACGGGACATGGACCCCCGAACACTGAAGCTTTCTTT,CASTGHGPPNTEAFF
once,NA,TRBV3-1/TRBV3-2,TRBJ2-5,TGTGCCAGCAGCCAAGATTTTTTGAGTTCGGAGACCCAGTACTTC,CASSQDFLSSETQYF
once,NA,TRBV19,TRBJ2-3,TGTGCCAGTAGTATAAGCTACACAGATACGCAGTATTTT,CASSISYTDTQYF
NA,TRBD2,TRBV5-6,TRBJ2-2,TGTGCCAGCAGCTATGGCGGGACTAGGAACACCGGGGAGCTGTTTTTT,CASSYGGTRNTGELFF
NA,TRBD2,TRBV11-2,TRBJ2-7,TGTGCCAGCAGCCGCCGAGGGCGGGAGAACTACGAGCAGTACTTC,CASSRRGRENYEQYF
NA,NA,TRBV2,TRBJ1-1,TGTGCCAGCAGACTATATTGGTCTGAAGCTTTCTTT,CASRLYWSEAFF